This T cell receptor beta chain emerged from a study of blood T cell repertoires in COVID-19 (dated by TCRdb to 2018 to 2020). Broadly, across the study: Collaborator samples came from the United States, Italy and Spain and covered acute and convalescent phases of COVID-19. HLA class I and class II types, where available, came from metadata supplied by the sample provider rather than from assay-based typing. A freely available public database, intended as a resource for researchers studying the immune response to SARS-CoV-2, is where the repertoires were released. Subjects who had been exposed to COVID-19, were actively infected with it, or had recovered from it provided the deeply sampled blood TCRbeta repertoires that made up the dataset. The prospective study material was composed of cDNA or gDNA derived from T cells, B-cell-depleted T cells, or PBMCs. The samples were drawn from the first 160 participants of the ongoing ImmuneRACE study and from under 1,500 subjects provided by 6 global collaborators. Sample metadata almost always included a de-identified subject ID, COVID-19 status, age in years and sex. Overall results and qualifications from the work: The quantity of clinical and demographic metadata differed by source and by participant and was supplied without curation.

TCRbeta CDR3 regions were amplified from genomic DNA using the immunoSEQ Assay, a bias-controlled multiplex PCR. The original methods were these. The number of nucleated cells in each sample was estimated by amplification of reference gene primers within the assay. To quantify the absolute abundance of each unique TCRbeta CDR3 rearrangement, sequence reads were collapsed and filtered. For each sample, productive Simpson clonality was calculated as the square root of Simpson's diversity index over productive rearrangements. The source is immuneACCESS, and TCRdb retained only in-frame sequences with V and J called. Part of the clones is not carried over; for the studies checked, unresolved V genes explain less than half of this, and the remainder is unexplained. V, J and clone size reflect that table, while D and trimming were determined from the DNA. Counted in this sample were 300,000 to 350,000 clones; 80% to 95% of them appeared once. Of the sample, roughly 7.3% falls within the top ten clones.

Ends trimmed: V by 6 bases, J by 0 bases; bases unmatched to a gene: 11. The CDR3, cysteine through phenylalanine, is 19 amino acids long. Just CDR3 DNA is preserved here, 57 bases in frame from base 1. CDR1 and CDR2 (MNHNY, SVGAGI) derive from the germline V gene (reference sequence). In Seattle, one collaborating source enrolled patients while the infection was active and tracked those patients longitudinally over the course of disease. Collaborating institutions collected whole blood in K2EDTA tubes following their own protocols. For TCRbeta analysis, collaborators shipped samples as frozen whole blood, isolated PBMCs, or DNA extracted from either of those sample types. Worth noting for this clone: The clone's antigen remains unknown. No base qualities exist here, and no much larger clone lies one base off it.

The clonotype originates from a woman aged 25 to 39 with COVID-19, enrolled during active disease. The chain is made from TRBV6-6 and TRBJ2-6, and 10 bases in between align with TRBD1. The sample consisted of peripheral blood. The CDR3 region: CASSSPGQGVSSGANVLTF. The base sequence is TGTGCCAGCAGCTCCCCCGGACAGGGGGTGAGCTCTGGGGCCAACGTCCTGACTTTC.